Presented here are 28 T cell receptor beta chains from one specimen sequenced in a study of PD-L1 blockade in urothelial cancer. The assay was immunoSEQ multiplex PCR, and TCRdb's table has in-frame clones only and misses some. The sample has roughly 74,000 clones; approximately 90% are singletons. The sequencing used PBMCs, collected around atezolizumab (anti-PD-L1) treatment. These TCRs come from a woman in her seventies with urothelial cancer.

This clone has only one observation. The J gene is TRBJ1-5, the V gene TRBV27; 7 nucleotides line up with TRBD1. CDR3 length equals 14 residues. V lost 5 bases, J lost 4 bases, and 5 bases stayed unmatched. The germline V gene encodes CDR1 MNHEY and CDR2 SMNVEV (reference sequence). CDR3 in amino acids: CASSPGTVNQPQHF. CDR3 bases: TGTGCCAGCAGTCCAGGGACAGTGAATCAGCCCCAGCATTTT.

This clone has only one observation. This chain uses TRBV4-3 with TRBJ2-2; D is perhaps TRBD1 (6 bases). The CDR3 covers 16 residues. Looked up from germline, CDR1 is LGHNA and CDR2 is YSLEER. V was clipped by 4 bases and J by 0 bases, with 12 bases between them. The CDR3 region is CASSPVWTANTGELFF. In DNA form, the CDR3 reads TGCGCCAGCAGCCCTGTCTGGACAGCGAACACCGGGGAGCTGTTTTTT.

The CDR3 sequence is CASSEGWSSGANVLTF. The CDR3 nucleotides are TGTGCCAGCAGTGAGGGTTGGAGCTCTGGGGCCAACGTCCTGACTTTC. The chain joins TRBV2 to TRBJ2-6; D remains ambiguous. Looked up from germline, CDR1 is SNHLY and CDR2 is FYNNEI. The CDR3 runs to 16 residues. V lost 3 bases, J lost 0 bases, and 9 bases lay in between.

The J gene is TRBJ2-1, the V gene TRBV6-6; 9 nucleotides line up with TRBD1. The germline CDR1 and CDR2 sequences are MNHNY and SVGAGI (reference sequence). With V trimmed by 7 bases and J by 7 bases, 8 bases remained unmatched. The CDR3 has 14 residues. This chain's CDR3 is CASTLTGTGNEQFF. DNA for the CDR3: TGTGCCAGCACCTTAACCGGGACAGGGAATGAGCAGTTCTTC.

J is TRBJ1-1 and V is TRBV6-1, with D uncertain. CDR1 and CDR2 (germline): MNHNS, SASEGT. The CDR3 covers 14 residues. V was shortened by 10 bases and J by 1 base, with 16 bases between the two germline ends. The CDR3 loop is CATSREGQNTEAFF. CDR3 coding DNA: TGTGCCACTTCGAGGGAGGGCCAGAACACTGAAGCTTTCTTT.

This chain uses TRBV10-3 with TRBJ2-3, with unresolved D. Per the germline V gene, CDR1 is ENHRY and CDR2 is SYGVKD. Trimming pared 6 bases from V and 1 base from J, leaving 11 bases between. CDR3 size: 14 residues. The CDR3, as DNA: TGTGCCATCAGGTCGCTGGCTGGCACAGATACGCAGTATTTT. Translated, it gives CAIRSLAGTDTQYF.

This clone was seen once. The chain recombines TRBV10-3 with TRBJ1-5; no reliable D call. V was clipped by 2 bases and J by 5 bases, with 4 bases between them. Per germline, CDR1 ENHRY and CDR2 SYGVKD. The CDR3 covers 12 residues. This CDR3 is CAISEQDQPQHF. The CDR3 nucleotides are TGTGCCATCAGTGAGCAGGATCAGCCCCAGCATTTT.

V usage is TRBV5-1 and J usage is TRBJ1-1, with 10 bases lining up with TRBD1. Losses at the gene ends were 4 bases for V and 6 bases for J; bases not matched to a gene: 6. Germline V gives CDR1 SGHRS, CDR2 YFSETQ. The CDR3 is 14 residues long. CDR3: CASSIRQGAPEAFF. DNA of the CDR3: TGCGCCAGCAGCATCCGACAGGGGGCCCCTGAAGCTTTCTTT. The entire variable domain, with the rest obtained from reference TRBV5-1 and TRBJ1-1, is as follows: KAGVTQTPRYLIKTRGQQVTLSCSPISGHRSVSWYQQTPGQGLQFLFEYFSETQRNKGNFPGRFSGRQFSNSRSEMNVSTLELGDSALYLCASSIRQGAPEAFFGQGTRLTVV.

Written as DNA, the CDR3 is TGTGCCAGCAGCGCTACAGGGGGGACTGAAGCTTTCTTT. This encodes CASSATGGTEAFF. The chain carries TRBV6-4 and TRBJ1-1; 8 bases agree with TRBD1. J lost 5 bases, V lost 6 bases, and 5 bases had no gene match. Germline V gives CDR1 MRHNA, CDR2 SNTAGT. This CDR3 has 13 amino acids.

The V call is TRBV4-3, the J call TRBJ2-2, with TRBD2 matching 9 bases. There are 15 residues in the CDR3. Per the germline V gene, CDR1 is LGHNA and CDR2 is YSLEER. The V gene end was trimmed by 0 bases and the J gene end by 8 bases; junction bases not matched to a gene: 4. The CDR3 reads CASSQEGLAGGELFF. As DNA, the CDR3 is TGCGCCAGCAGCCAAGAAGGCCTAGCGGGGGGGGAGCTGTTTTTT.

The chain has TRBV30 and TRBJ1-6; 10 bases are a match to TRBD1. CDR1 is GTSNPN and CDR2 is SVGIG in the germline V gene (reference sequence). V lost 0 bases to trimming and J lost 8 bases; unmatched junction nucleotides: 4. The CDR3 loop spans 15 amino acids. CDR3 bases: TGTGCCTGGAGTGTGGGAGGGACAGGGGATTCACCCCTCCACTTT. Its translation: CAWSVGGTGDSPLHF.

The chain uses TRBV4-3 and TRBJ1-1; 7 bases match TRBD1. The germline V gene has CDR1 LGHNA and CDR2 YSLEER. The V segment lost 5 bases and the J segment 1 base; nucleotides outside the gene matches: 4. There are 14 residues in the CDR3. The CDR3 protein is CASSWGQQNTEAFF. As DNA, the CDR3 is TGCGCCAGCAGCTGGGGACAGCAGAACACTGAAGCTTTCTTT.

J is TRBJ2-2 and V is TRBV5-8, with D unclear. This CDR3 is 13 amino acids long. Germline CDR1 reads SGHTS; CDR2 reads YDEGEE. V was cut by 2 bases and J by 4 bases, with 6 bases left in between. CDR3 loop: CASSFRFTGELFF. The DNA of the CDR3 is TGTGCCAGCAGCTTTAGATTCACCGGGGAGCTGTTTTTT.

The V gene is TRBV5-6, the J gene TRBJ2-7; TRBD1 matches at 8 bases. CDR3 length: 15 amino acids. CDR1 and CDR2 from the germline V gene are SGHDT and YYEEEE. The junction had 8 bases not matched to a gene; V was cut back by 4 bases and J by 2 bases. CDR3: CASSPTTGAAYEQYF. CDR3 sequence (DNA): TGTGCCAGCAGCCCCACGACAGGGGCTGCCTACGAGCAGTACTTC.

This chain links TRBV5-1 with TRBJ2-7, with 10 bases fitting TRBD1. Germline V lookup: CDR1 SGHRS, CDR2 YFSETQ. CDR3 length: 16 residues. J lost 0 bases, V lost 4 bases, and 7 bases had no gene match. The chain's CDR3 is CASSVRGQGFSYEQYF. The CDR3 region has the DNA TGCGCCAGCAGCGTACGGGGACAGGGGTTCTCCTACGAGCAGTACTTC.

This clone has just one count. The V and J genes are TRBV9 and TRBJ2-3, with 8 nucleotides matching TRBD2. The V and J ends lost 4 bases and 4 bases, in that order; junction bases with no gene match: 8. Germline V CDR1 and CDR2: SGDLS, YYNGEE. This CDR3 has 15 residues. The CDR3 loop is CASSLSGGRPDTQYF. The CDR3 DNA is TGTGCCAGCAGCCTCTCGGGGGGGCGGCCAGATACGCAGTATTTT.

Regarding this clone: Relative to the germline gene, one junction end is altered; a read error may explain this. CDR3 region: CVSSLAGVRLGGPDTQYF. The CDR3 nucleotides are TGCGTCAGCAGCTTGGCGGGGGTGCGCCTCGGAGGTCCAGATACGCAGTATTTT. J is TRBJ2-3 and V is TRBV5-1, with TRBD2 identical over 7 bases. The length of the CDR3 is 18 residues. Germline V lookup: CDR1 SGHRS, CDR2 YFSETQ. The variable domain in full, with the rest retrieved from reference TRBV5-1 and TRBJ2-3, is KAGVTQTPRYLIKTRGQQVTLSCSPISGHRSVSWYQQTPGQGLQFLFEYFSETQRNKGNFPGRFSGRQFSNSRSEMNVSTLELGDSALYLCVSSLAGVRLGGPDTQYFGPGTRLTVL.

The chain recombines TRBV7-6 with TRBJ1-4; 9 bases are shared with TRBD1. The CDR3 totals 14 residues. The junction had 2 bases not matched to a gene; V was cut back by 1 base and J by 8 bases. Germline V gene sequence: CDR1 SGHVS, CDR2 FNYEAQ. CDR3 DNA: TGTGCCAGCAGCTTAGGGACAGGGGACGAAAAACTGTTTTTT. As protein: CASSLGTGDEKLFF.

V usage is TRBV28 and J usage is TRBJ2-7; 7 bases fit TRBD2. Trimming cost V 10 bases and J 7 bases; bases outside gene matches: 10. Germline CDR1 and CDR2: MDHEN and SYDVKM. The CDR3 runs 12 residues. CDR3 nucleotide sequence: TGTGCCACCGGGGAGGGCTTCTGGGAGCAGTACTTC. Translation gives CATGEGFWEQYF.

This clone showed up just once. The J gene is TRBJ2-7, the V gene TRBV6-5; perhaps TRBD1 as D (6 bases). The CDR3 totals 13 residues. V was pared by 4 bases and J by 3 bases, with 10 bases between. Germline assignment: CDR1 MNHEY and CDR2 SVGAGI. The CDR3 spells CASSSDRNYEQYF. The CDR3 bases are TGTGCCAGCAGTTCGGACAGAAACTACGAGCAGTACTTC.

V is TRBV5-1 and J is TRBJ2-7; 10 bases align to TRBD1. CDR1 and CDR2 from the germline V gene are SGHRS and YFSETQ. V lost 1 base and J lost 4; bases outside the gene matches: 5. The CDR3 is made up of 15 amino acids. CDR3 sequence (DNA): TGCGCCAGCAGCTTGTTTTCGGGACAGGGGTACGAGCAGTACTTC. Protein sequence: CASSLFSGQGYEQYF.

This chain uses TRBV6-6 with TRBJ2-3, with 7 bases identical to TRBD2. CDR3 length: 16 amino acids. The germline gives CDR1 MNHNY, CDR2 SVGAGI (reference sequence). J lost 1 base, V lost 6 bases, and 10 bases had no gene match. The CDR3 bases are TGTGCCAGCAGCCCCAGGGCCAGCGGGGGCACAGATACGCAGTATTTT. Protein: CASSPRASGGTDTQYF.

V and J are TRBV2 and TRBJ2-3; D possibly corresponds to TRBD2 (6 bases). The CDR3 runs 14 residues. Trimming removed 4 bases at V and 0 bases at J, with 8 bases between. The germline CDR1 and CDR2 sequences are SNHLY and FYNNEI. The CDR3 coding sequence is TGTGCCAGCAGTGTCGGACTAAGCACAGATACGCAGTATTTT. It translates to CASSVGLSTDTQYF. The full variable domain, its missing parts supplied by reference TRBV2 and TRBJ2-3, is EPEVTQTPSHQVTQMGQEVILRCVPISNHLYFYWYRQILGQKVEFLVSFYNNEISEKSEIFDDQFSVERPDGSNFTLKIRSTKLEDSAMYFCASSVGLSTDTQYFGPGTRLTVL.

CDR3 protein: CASSQGEGGGYGYTF. The CDR3 DNA is TGCGCCAGCAGCCAAGGTGAAGGAGGAGGCTATGGCTACACCTTC. The chain carries TRBV4-1 and TRBJ1-2; D not resolved. V lost 1 base and J 4 bases, leaving 13 bases between the germline ends. The CDR3 totals 15 residues. From germline, CDR1 is MGHRA and CDR2 YSYEKL.

This clone was recorded once. This rearrangement joins TRBV19 to TRBJ2-7; 13 bases line up with TRBD2. V was clipped by 2 bases and J by 4 bases; unmatched bases: 5. The length of the CDR3 is 16 residues. Germline V gene lookup returns CDR1 LNHDA and CDR2 SQIVND (reference sequence). CDR3 bases: TGTGCCAGTAGTATACGGACTAGCGGGAGAAGTTACGAGCAGTACTTC. This translates into CASSIRTSGRSYEQYF.

This clone is categorized as medium-sized. The chain carries TRBV7-9 and TRBJ2-7; D call uncertain. From germline, CDR1 is SEHNR and CDR2 FQNEAQ (reference sequence). The CDR3 sequence is 14 residues long. V lost 1 base and J 3 bases, leaving 10 bases between the germline ends. The CDR3 nucleotides are TGTGCCAGCAGCTTAGTACAAGGAGACTACGAGCAGTACTTC. Amino acid sequence: CASSLVQGDYEQYF. The variable domain in full, completed from reference TRBV7-9 and TRBJ2-7, reads DTGVSQNPRHKITKRGQNVTFRCDPISEHNRLYWYRQTLGQGPEFLTYFQNEAQLEKSRLLSDRFSAERPKGSFSTLEIQRTEQGDSAMYLCASSLVQGDYEQYFGPGTRLTVT.

The rearrangement links TRBV7-9 to TRBJ1-1; no definite D call. The germline V and J ends were trimmed by 3 bases and 4 bases, with 9 bases remaining between them. This CDR3 has 13 amino acids. Looked up from germline, CDR1 is SEHNR and CDR2 is FQNEAQ (reference sequence). This chain's CDR3 is CASSFFPGTEAFF. DNA of the CDR3: TGTGCCAGCAGCTTCTTCCCGGGCACTGAAGCTTTCTTT. The full variable domain, rest sourced from reference TRBV7-9 and TRBJ1-1, is DTGVSQNPRHKITKRGQNVTFRCDPISEHNRLYWYRQTLGQGPEFLTYFQNEAQLEKSRLLSDRFSAERPKGSFSTLEIQRTEQGDSAMYLCASSFFPGTEAFFGQGTRLTVV.

V is TRBV28 and J is TRBJ1-3, with no clear D. Trimming took off 8 bases at V and 7 bases at J, with 12 bases between the two ends. In germline, CDR1 is MDHEN, CDR2 SYDVKM. There are 12 residues in the CDR3. CDR3 amino acids: CASPSPENTIYF. The CDR3 DNA reads TGTGCCAGCCCGTCACCGGAGAACACCATATATTTT. Full variable domain (missing parts from reference TRBV28 and TRBJ1-3): DVKVTQSSRYLVKRTGEKVFLECVQDMDHENMFWYRQDPGLGLRLIYFSYDVKMKEKGDIPEGYSVSREKKERFSLILESASTNQTSMYLCASPSPENTIYFGEGSWLTVV.